This T cell receptor (beta chain) was sequenced during a study of T cell clones after liver transplantation. In the study overall: HCV positivity affected three of eight recipients; the rest lacked autoimmune or viral indications. Until 12-24 months post-transplant, subjects got standard immunosuppression and no induction. Broader study findings: Low donor cell numbers restricted donor-reactive repertoire measurement in a couple of subjects.

Profiling relied on immunoSEQ multiplex PCR, and the TCRdb table lists in-frame clones only, not all of them. The table includes about 20,000 clones, about four fifths detected once. Regarding this clone: Its antigen is still unknown.

The TCR sequence derives from a human patient who received a liver transplant. Some of the T cells may derive from the graft donor. The sample consisted of CD8+ T cells from blood, taken around 4.5 years after liver transplant.

CDR3 residues: CASSAVLGANVLTF. CDR3 in DNA: TGTGCCAGCAGTGCGGTTCTCGGGGCCAACGTCCTGACTTTC. The chain is built from TRBV6-5 and TRBJ2-6; D is undetermined. The CDR3 consists of 14 residues. V was trimmed by 5 bases and J by 4 bases, leaving 9 bases between them. Germline-derived CDR1 and CDR2 are MNHEY and SVGAGI.